This T cell receptor beta chain is from a study of blood T cell repertoires in COVID-19. On the study more broadly: Material from acute and convalescent COVID-19 was sourced from the United States, Italy and Spain. Sample material is recorded as cDNA or gDNA derived from T cells, B-cell-depleted T cells, or PBMCs.

The germline CDR1 and CDR2 sequences are SGHTA and FQGTGA. The CDR3 sequence is 15 residues long. The V end was cut by 3 bases, the J end by 0 bases, with 9 bases between. This clone was picked up one time. Per the authors' pipeline: Amplification of reference gene primers provided the estimated nucleated cell counts. The table came from immunoSEQ multiplex PCR; TCRdb's copy has only in-frame clones and leaves some out. D and trimming come from the DNA, and the V and J calls and clone size come from that table. The sample lists about 220,000 clones, more than 65% occurring once. The source is a woman in her sixties with acute or convalescent COVID-19. The specimen sequenced was peripheral blood. V gene TRBV7-3 combines with J gene TRBJ2-1; tentatively, D is TRBD2 (5 bases). The CDR3 loop reads CASSLVGDSYNEQFF. The CDR3 DNA is TGTGCCAGCAGCTTGGTGGGAGACTCCTACAATGAGCAGTTCTTC.